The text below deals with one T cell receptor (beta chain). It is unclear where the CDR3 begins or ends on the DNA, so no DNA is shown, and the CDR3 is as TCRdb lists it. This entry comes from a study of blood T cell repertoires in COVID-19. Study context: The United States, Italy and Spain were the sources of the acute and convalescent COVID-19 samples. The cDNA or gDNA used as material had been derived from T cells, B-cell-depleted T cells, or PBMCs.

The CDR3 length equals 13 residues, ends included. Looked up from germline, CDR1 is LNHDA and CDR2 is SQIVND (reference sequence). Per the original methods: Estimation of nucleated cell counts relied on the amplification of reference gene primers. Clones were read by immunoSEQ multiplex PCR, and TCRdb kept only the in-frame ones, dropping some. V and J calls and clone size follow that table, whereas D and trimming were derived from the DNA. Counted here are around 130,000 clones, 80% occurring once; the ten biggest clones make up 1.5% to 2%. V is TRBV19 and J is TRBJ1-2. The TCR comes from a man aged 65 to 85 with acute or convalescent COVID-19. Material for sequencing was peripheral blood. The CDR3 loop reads CASSSGRSYGYTF.